The 31 T cell receptor beta chains below all came from one sample that was sequenced in a study of blood T cell repertoires in COVID-19. Method: immunoSEQ multiplex PCR; TCRdb's copy keeps in-frame clones and lacks some. The sample yields about 230,000 clones, 70% to 90% seen once. The material sequenced was peripheral blood. These receptors originate from a woman in her seventies with active or convalescent COVID-19.

The chain recombines TRBV21-1 with TRBJ1-1; the table assigns TRBD1, which was not confirmed against the DNA. TRBV21-1 corresponds to a pseudogene. The CDR3 covers 13 residues. DNA of the CDR3: TGTGCCTCCTTGATGGGCCATTTCACTGAAGCTTTCTTT. Translation gives CASLMGHFTEAFF.

The count of this clone is one. The V call is TRBV5-4, the J call TRBJ2-7; TRBD2 matches at 8 bases. The V gene end was trimmed by 0 bases and the J gene end by 6 bases; junction bases not matched to a gene: 5. This CDR3 contains 14 residues. The germline V gene has CDR1 SGHNT and CDR2 YYREEE (reference sequence). The CDR3 DNA sequence: TGTGCCAGCAGCTTGGATGTAGCGGGACGCGAGCAGTACTTC. Protein sequence: CASSLDVAGREQYF. The entire variable domain, with the rest obtained from reference TRBV5-4 and TRBJ2-7, is as follows: ETGVTQSPTHLIKTRGQQVTLRCSSQSGHNTVSWYQQALGQGPQFIFQYYREEENGRGNFPPRFSGLQFPNYSSELNVNALELDDSALYLCASSLDVAGREQYFGPGTRLTVT.

The chain uses TRBV5-1 and TRBJ2-7; 8 bases are shared with TRBD2. V gave up 0 bases and J gave up 6 bases; unmatched junction bases: 8. Germline V lookup: CDR1 SGHRS, CDR2 YFSETQ. The CDR3 is made up of 15 amino acids. The CDR3 DNA reads as TGCGCCAGCAGCTTGGATCCAGCGGGGGCTCTCGAGCAGTACTTC. Residues: CASSLDPAGALEQYF.

This clone was recorded only once. V usage is TRBV3-1 (or the pseudogene TRBV3-2) and J usage is TRBJ1-1, with 7 bases aligning to TRBD1. With 2 bases clipped from V and 4 bases from J, the junction kept 4 bases outside the gene matches. This CDR3 is 14 amino acids long. CDR1 and CDR2 (germline): LGHDT, YNNKEL (reference sequence). The CDR3 region has the DNA TGTGCCAGCAGCCAAAATACAGGGGCCACTGAAGCTTTCTTT. Amino acid sequence: CASSQNTGATEAFF.

This clone appeared once. The rearrangement uses TRBV7-2 and TRBJ2-7; possible D gene TRBD1, 6 bases. This CDR3 spans 15 amino acids. Germline assignment: CDR1 SGHTA and CDR2 FQGNSA. The V and J ends lost 5 bases and 2 bases respectively, with 16 bases between them. The CDR3 coding sequence is TGTGCCAGCAGCGGACGGACAGCTAGAACCTACGAGCAGTACTTC. Its translation is CASSGRTARTYEQYF. Combining the CDR3 with reference TRBV7-2 and TRBJ2-7 gives the whole variable domain GAGVSQSPSNKVTEKGKDVELRCDPISGHTALYWYRQSLGQGLEFLIYFQGNSAPDKSGLPSDRFSAERTGGSVSTLTIQRTQQEDSAVYLCASSGRTARTYEQYFGPGTRLTVT.

J is TRBJ1-1 and V is TRBV7-9, with 7 bases fitting TRBD1. This CDR3 contains 13 residues. J lost 8 bases, V lost 5 bases, and 8 bases had no gene match. In germline, CDR1 is SEHNR, CDR2 FQNEAQ (reference sequence). CDR3 sequence (DNA): TGTGCCAGCAGCCAGGGACAGCTATTCGAAGCTTTCTTT. This codes for CASSQGQLFEAFF. Full variable domain (outside the CDR3, taken from reference TRBV7-9 and TRBJ1-1): DTGVSQNPRHKITKRGQNVTFRCDPISEHNRLYWYRQTLGQGPEFLTYFQNEAQLEKSRLLSDRFSAERPKGSFSTLEIQRTEQGDSAMYLCASSQGQLFEAFFGQGTRLTVV.

A few counts support this clone. This chain links TRBV6-2 or TRBV6-3 with TRBJ2-1, with a possible D match to TRBD1 (5 bases). The V end lost 4 bases, the J end lost 3 bases, and 13 bases lay between the germline ends. The CDR3 is 15 residues long. Germline-derived CDR1 and CDR2 are MNHEY and SVGEGT. CDR3 DNA: TGTGCCAGCAGTTCGGACACTGACAGCTACAATGAGCAGTTCTTC. Its protein is CASSSDTDSYNEQFF.

The chain joins TRBV4-1 to TRBJ2-5; 7 bases fit TRBD2. CDR1 and CDR2 from the germline V gene are MGHRA and YSYEKL. The CDR3 runs to 14 residues. The ends lost 6 bases at V and 1 base at J; junction bases unmatched: 5. CDR3 residues: CASRDLAAQETQYF. DNA of the CDR3: TGCGCCAGCAGAGATCTAGCGGCCCAAGAGACCCAGTACTTC.

CDR3 nucleotide sequence: TGTGCCAGCAGTTCCTCGACAGGGGTAACGACCCAGTACTTC. Its protein is CASSSSTGVTTQYF. This rearrangement joins TRBV6-5 to TRBJ2-5, with 8 nucleotides matching TRBD1. This CDR3 contains 14 residues. The V gene end was trimmed by 4 bases and the J gene end by 7 bases; junction bases not matched to a gene: 8. Looked up from germline, CDR1 is MNHEY and CDR2 is SVGAGI.

The chain carries TRBV19 and TRBJ2-7; 9 positions match TRBD2. CDR1 LNHDA and CDR2 SQIVND come from the germline V gene (reference sequence). V shed 3 bases, J shed 5 bases, and the junction held 5 bases outside the gene matches. This CDR3 is 14 amino acids long. CDR3 protein: CASSIPGTSNEQYF. CDR3 coding DNA: TGTGCCAGTAGTATCCCCGGGACTAGCAACGAGCAGTACTTC.

The chain joins TRBV7-2 to TRBJ2-1; D ambiguous. The CDR3 is made up of 11 amino acids. Germline assignment: CDR1 SGHTA and CDR2 FQGNSA. Trimming cost V 5 bases and J 4 bases, with 3 bases left between them. CDR3 amino acids: CASSIYNEQFF. The CDR3 DNA reads TGTGCCAGCAGCATATACAATGAGCAGTTCTTC.

The chain couples TRBV4-3 to TRBJ2-3, with D maybe TRBD2 (7 bases). V was clipped by 2 bases and J by 3 bases, with 21 bases between them. The CDR3 covers 18 residues. CDR1 is LGHNA, CDR2 YSLEER, per germline. The CDR3 loop is CASSQSDSAGAGTDTQYF. The DNA for the CDR3 is TGCGCCAGCAGCCAATCGGACTCGGCGGGGGCCGGGACAGATACGCAGTATTTT.

The rearrangement uses TRBV28 and TRBJ2-5, with 8 bases fitting TRBD2. In germline, CDR1 is MDHEN, CDR2 SYDVKM. V was clipped by 3 bases and J by 2 bases; unmatched bases: 14. CDR3 length equals 18 residues. The CDR3: CASSLLSTGTRVQETQYF. Here the CDR3 DNA reads TGTGCCAGCAGTTTGCTCTCGACCGGGACTAGAGTTCAAGAGACCCAGTACTTC.

The CDR3 DNA reads as TGTGCCAGTAGTATAGGGTGGGGGCATCAGCCCCAGCATTTT. Its translation: CASSIGWGHQPQHF. V and J are TRBV19 and TRBJ1-5; TRBD1 might be the D (6 bases). Trimming took 1 base from V and 5 from J, leaving 9 bases between them. The germline gives CDR1 LNHDA, CDR2 SQIVND (reference sequence). This CDR3 has 14 amino acids.

V and J are TRBV5-4 and TRBJ1-1, with 9 bases lining up with TRBD1. The length of the CDR3 is 17 residues. Losses at the gene ends were 4 bases for V and 6 bases for J; bases not matched to a gene: 16. Germline assignment: CDR1 SGHNT and CDR2 YYREEE (reference sequence). CDR3 in amino acids: CASSRGGGTGRIAEAFF. In DNA, the CDR3 is TGTGCCAGCAGCCGGGGGGGCGGGACAGGGAGGATCGCTGAAGCTTTCTTT.

This chain links TRBV2 with TRBJ2-7; 8 bases agree with TRBD1. There are 12 residues in the CDR3. Germline V CDR1 and CDR2: SNHLY, FYNNEI. Trimming cost V 4 bases and J 6 bases; bases outside gene matches: 2. CDR3 loop: CASSGQGAEQYF. In nucleotides, the CDR3 is TGTGCCAGCAGTGGGCAGGGGGCCGAGCAGTACTTC.

The chain is built from TRBV7-2 and TRBJ2-3, with 8 positions matching TRBD2. The V segment lost 3 bases and the J segment 2 bases; nucleotides outside the gene matches: 7. The CDR3 covers 16 residues. CDR1 is SGHTA, CDR2 FQGNSA, per germline. CDR3 bases: TGTGCCAGCAGCTTTTTTCGCGGGGGGTACACAGATACGCAGTATTTT. Translating gives CASSFFRGGYTDTQYF.

The chain couples TRBV2 to TRBJ2-7, with 7 bases aligning to TRBD1. The CDR3 is 12 amino acids. After removal of 5 bases from V and 6 bases from J, the junction contained 4 bases not matched to a gene. Germline CDR1 reads SNHLY; CDR2 reads FYNNEI. CDR3 protein: CASSRGLGEQYF. In nucleotides, the CDR3 is TGTGCCAGCAGTAGGGGGCTGGGCGAGCAGTACTTC.

The chain has TRBV28 and TRBJ2-6; 7 positions match TRBD2. The CDR3 is made up of 16 amino acids. Per germline, CDR1 MDHEN and CDR2 SYDVKM. This CDR3 is CAVGEGAFSGANVLTF. The CDR3, as DNA: TGTGCTGTAGGGGAGGGAGCCTTCTCTGGGGCCAACGTCCTGACTTTC. The full variable domain, with the rest looked up from reference TRBV28 and TRBJ2-6, is DVKVTQSSRYLVKRTGEKVFLECVQDMDHENMFWYRQDPGLGLRLIYFSYDVKMKEKGDIPEGYSVSREKKERFSLILESASTNQTSMYLCAVGEGAFSGANVLTFGAGSRLTVL.

The V call is TRBV13, the J call TRBJ2-3; 13 nucleotides line up with TRBD2. Germline V gene data show CDR1 as PRHDT and CDR2 as FYEKMQ (reference sequence). The CDR3 covers 17 residues. V gave up 3 bases and J gave up 0 bases; unmatched junction bases: 3. The CDR3 spells CASSLRLAGGSTDTQYF. CDR3 in DNA: TGTGCCAGCAGCTTGCGACTAGCGGGGGGCAGCACAGATACGCAGTATTTT.

This rearrangement joins TRBV3-1 (or the pseudogene TRBV3-2) to TRBJ2-7, with 8 bases identical to TRBD2. The CDR3 spans 14 residues. Germline V lookup: CDR1 LGHDT, CDR2 YNNKEL (reference sequence). With 1 base clipped from V and 6 bases from J, the junction kept 5 bases outside the gene matches. The CDR3 nucleotides read TGTGCCAGCAGCCAAGTTCGAGGGACTAGCGAGCAGTACTTC. Translating gives CASSQVRGTSEQYF.

The chain combines TRBV6-1 with TRBJ1-6, with D possibly TRBD1 on 6 matching bases. The germline gives CDR1 MNHNS, CDR2 SASEGT. The V end was cut by 2 bases, the J end by 7 bases, with 9 bases between. The CDR3 extends over 14 amino acids. The chain's CDR3 is CASSEQGSNSPLHF. CDR3 nucleotides: TGTGCCAGCAGTGAACAGGGGTCAAATTCACCCCTCCACTTT.

The chain is built from TRBV7-9 and TRBJ2-4; 7 nucleotides agree with TRBD1. This CDR3 comprises 14 residues. V dropped 5 bases and J dropped 5; count of bases not matched to a gene: 6. Looked up from germline, CDR1 is SEHNR and CDR2 is FQNEAQ (reference sequence). Here the CDR3 DNA reads TGTGCCAGCAGCCCGGGACAGAGGGAAAACATTCAGTACTTC. Residues: CASSPGQRENIQYF.

The V call is TRBV18, the J call TRBJ1-1; D remains ambiguous. CDR3 length equals 13 residues. Germline CDR1 is KGHSH and CDR2 is LQKENI. V lost 6 bases to trimming and J lost 3 bases, with 11 bases between them. The CDR3 sequence: CASSPDGDTEAFF. CDR3 nucleotides: TGTGCCAGCTCCCCCGACGGGGACACTGAAGCTTTCTTT.

This rearrangement joins TRBV18 to TRBJ1-5, with 7 bases aligning to TRBD1. Trimming took 2 bases from V and 6 from J; bases not matched to a gene: 1. Germline V gives CDR1 KGHSH, CDR2 LQKENI. This CDR3 contains 13 residues. CDR3 nucleotides: TGTGCCAGCTCACCAGCAGGGGGTCAGCCCCAGCATTTT. Its protein product is CASSPAGGQPQHF.

V is TRBV19 and J is TRBJ1-1; perhaps TRBD1 as D (6 bases). Per germline, CDR1 LNHDA and CDR2 SQIVND (reference sequence). This CDR3 has 14 amino acids. V was shortened by 6 bases and J by 1 base, with 12 bases between the two germline ends. The CDR3 DNA is TGTGCCAGTAGAGAGCGAGGGGGGAACACTGAAGCTTTCTTT. This codes for CASRERGGNTEAFF.

V is TRBV5-1 and J is TRBJ2-5, with TRBD2 as a possible D gene (7 bases). The CDR3 runs to 16 residues. Trimming cost V 1 base and J 1 base, with 14 bases left between them. Germline assignment: CDR1 SGHRS and CDR2 YFSETQ. As DNA, the CDR3 is TGCGCCAGCAGCTTGAATGGCGGGGGCCCCCAAGAGACCCAGTACTTC. This codes for CASSLNGGGPQETQYF.

This clone appeared a single time. The chain employs TRBV6-1 and TRBJ2-5; D gene ambiguous. Trimming removed 0 bases at V and 5 bases at J, with 10 bases between. The CDR3 runs to 14 residues. Germline V gene data show CDR1 as MNHNS and CDR2 as SASEGT. The CDR3, as DNA: TGTGCCAGCAGTGAAGCTGGCACCCCCGAGACCCAGTACTTC. Amino acid sequence: CASSEAGTPETQYF.

The chain has TRBV6-2 or TRBV6-3 and TRBJ2-7; 9 positions match TRBD1. This CDR3 is 15 amino acids long. V lost 5 bases and J lost 4; bases outside the gene matches: 9. Germline V gene lookup returns CDR1 MNHEY and CDR2 SVGEGT. CDR3 DNA sequence: TGTGCCAGCAGTCTCCCACAGGGGGCGAGGTACGAGCAGTACTTC. Amino acids: CASSLPQGARYEQYF.

The genes are TRBV6-1 and TRBJ1-4; maybe TRBD1 (6 bases). The CDR3 covers 17 residues. V was pared by 3 bases and J by 0 bases, with 14 bases between. From germline, CDR1 is MNHNS and CDR2 SASEGT. This CDR3 is CASSEWTVLATNEKLFF. The CDR3 coding sequence is TGTGCCAGCAGTGAGTGGACAGTCCTTGCAACTAATGAAAAACTGTTTTTT.

The chain recombines TRBV7-8 with TRBJ1-5; D call uncertain. With 1 base removed from V and 0 bases from J, the gap between germline ends came to 13 bases. The V gene's germline CDR1 is SGHVS and CDR2 FQNEAQ. The CDR3 contains 17 residues. The CDR3 region is CASSLGAHTDSNQPQHF. The CDR3 DNA is TGTGCCAGCAGCTTAGGTGCCCATACAGATAGCAATCAGCCCCAGCATTTT.